This entry describes one T cell receptor (beta chain). Generated by immunoSEQ multiplex PCR, the TCRdb table keeps only in-frame clones and is missing some. The repertoire holds 200,000 to 300,000 clones, with roughly 85% as singletons. This sample is drawn from a study of blood T cell repertoires in COVID-19. Trimming removed 3 bases at V and 12 bases at J, with 15 bases between. Germline loops: CDR1 LNHDA, CDR2 SQIVND (reference sequence). This CDR3 has 13 amino acids. The chain combines TRBV19 with TRBJ2-1; possible D gene TRBD1, 6 bases. This receptor was taken from a middle-aged man with COVID-19, enrolled during active disease. Sequences were obtained from peripheral blood. The CDR3 protein is CASSIQDSRLQFF. CDR3 bases: TGTGCCAGTAGTATTCAGGACAGCAGGCTGCAGTTCTTC.